This T cell receptor (beta chain) emerged from a study of blood T cells in healthy people across ages. Alongside a J-beta primer mix, a sample-barcoded 5' primer served in a second PCR lasting about 7 to 11 cycles. A 12-random-nucleotide template-switch adaptor tagged each cDNA molecule. Each CDR3 protein gets one entry after TCRdb re-called the 5' RACE reads with MiXCR. The sample contains some 1 million distinct CDR3 sequences, 40% to 55% of which appear only once. The table lists this clonotype with a few counts. The antigen remains undetermined. The study's findings and limits: Whereas aged donors had fewer naive CD4+ cells, long-lived donors had more of them and higher diversity. With age, beta diversity per million T cells declined roughly linearly, significantly by about 37.

Every participating donor contributed approximately 10 milliliters of peripheral blood through a draw. This sequence originates from a woman aged 55-69 years in good health. Sequenced material: blood.

The CDR3 spells CASSLKPPLGLAGGQNEQFF. CDR3 bases: TGTGCCAGCAGTTTAAAACCCCCTCTTGGGCTAGCGGGAGGCCAGAATGAGCAGTTCTTC. The rearrangement links TRBV27 to TRBJ2-1; 11 bases agree with TRBD2. CDR3 length: 20 amino acids. J lost 7 bases, V lost 2 bases, and 19 bases had no gene match. In germline, CDR1 is MNHEY, CDR2 SMNVEV (reference sequence).